The 17 T cell receptor beta chains below all came from one sample that was sequenced in a study of OX40 agonist ivuxolimab in advanced cancers. This table comes from immunoSEQ multiplex PCR, and its TCRdb copy is limited to in-frame clones, with some not included. This table holds 90,000 to 95,000 clones, more than 70% found once. Material: CD4+ or CD8+ T cells sorted from blood, obtained in a trial of the OX40 agonist ivuxolimab. The receptors stem from an adult with an advanced solid tumor such as melanoma, head and neck, liver or kidney cancer.

This clone was observed once. The chain carries TRBV6-1 and TRBJ1-3; no definite D call. V was cut by 7 bases and J by 2 bases, with 15 bases left in between. Per germline, CDR1 MNHNS and CDR2 SASEGT. The CDR3 loop spans 15 amino acids. The CDR3 loop is CASIEGRIAGNTIYF. Here the CDR3 DNA reads TGTGCCAGCATTGAGGGTAGAATTGCTGGAAACACCATATATTTT.

This clone was detected only once. The chain couples TRBV7-3 to TRBJ1-1, with D maybe TRBD1 (5 bases). From germline, CDR1 is SGHTA and CDR2 FQGTGA. The CDR3 sequence is 13 residues long. V was cut by 7 bases and J by 1 base, with 10 bases left in between. CDR3 sequence: CASTLGGNTEAFF. The CDR3 DNA is TGTGCCAGCACCCTGGGGGGGAACACTGAAGCTTTCTTT. Drawing the rest from reference TRBV7-3 and TRBJ1-1, the complete variable domain is GAGVSQTPSNKVTEKGKYVELRCDPISGHTALYWYRQSLGQGPEFLIYFQGTGAADDSGLPNDRFFAVRPEGSVSTLKIQRTERGDSAVYLCASTLGGNTEAFFGQGTRLTVV.

The CDR3 bases are TGTGCCAGCAGCCCCCAACTAGCGGGCATATTCTACAATGAGCAGTTCTTC. Protein: CASSPQLAGIFYNEQFF. The chain joins TRBV11-3 to TRBJ2-1, with 9 bases identical to TRBD2. Germline CDR1 and CDR2: SGHNT and YENEEA. The CDR3 has 17 amino acids. Trimming cost V 5 bases and J 3 bases; bases outside gene matches: 11.

The genes are TRBV7-8 and TRBJ2-1; no firm D call. The CDR3 spans 12 residues. CDR1 is SGHVS, CDR2 FQNEAQ, per germline. Trimming removed 0 bases at V and 9 bases at J, with 6 bases between. The CDR3 bases are TGTGCCAGCAGCTTAGCCCTTCGTGAGCAGTTCTTC. Residues: CASSLALREQFF.

This chain links TRBV7-3 with TRBJ2-1, with TRBD2 matching 8 bases. The CDR3 has 15 residues. The trim removed 5 bases at V and 7 bases at J, leaving 10 bases unmatched. Per the germline V gene, CDR1 is SGHTA and CDR2 is FQGTGA. The CDR3 DNA reads as TGTGCCAGCAGCCCGGCCGGGACTAGTAAGAATGAGCAGTTCTTC. Its protein is CASSPAGTSKNEQFF.

This rearrangement joins TRBV19 to TRBJ2-3; a weak D match, TRBD2 (6 bases). The CDR3 has 15 amino acids. Germline V gene sequence: CDR1 LNHDA, CDR2 SQIVND (reference sequence). V was clipped by 5 bases and J by 2 bases, with 14 bases between them. The CDR3 spells CASSVGTLYTDTQYF. The CDR3 DNA reads TGTGCCAGTAGTGTCGGGACTCTCTACACAGATACGCAGTATTTT. The variable domain in full, with the rest retrieved from reference TRBV19 and TRBJ2-3, is DGGITQSPKYLFRKEGQNVTLSCEQNLNHDAMYWYRQDPGQGLRLIYYSQIVNDFQKGDIAEGYSVSREKKESFPLTVTSAQKNPTAFYLCASSVGTLYTDTQYFGPGTRLTVL.

The V and J genes are TRBV5-1 and TRBJ2-3; D call uncertain. CDR3 size: 14 residues. V lost 4 bases and J 0 bases, leaving 9 bases between the germline ends. Looked up from germline, CDR1 is SGHRS and CDR2 is YFSETQ. DNA for the CDR3: TGCGCCAGCAGCCCGCGAACTAGCACAGATACGCAGTATTTT. It yields the protein CASSPRTSTDTQYF.

The CDR3 DNA follows: TGTGCCAGCAACCCCGGGGTCAAAACCTACGAGCAGTACGTC. Translating gives CASNPGVKTYEQYV. This rearrangement joins TRBV6-1 to TRBJ2-7, with D possibly being TRBD2 (5 bases). Between the trimmed V and J ends, which lost 7 bases and 2 bases, there was a span of 15 bases. CDR1 is MNHNS, CDR2 SASEGT, per germline. CDR3 length: 14 amino acids.

This chain uses TRBV5-4 with TRBJ2-7; perhaps D is TRBD1 or TRBD2 (7 bases each). The CDR3 contains 14 residues. The germline V gene encodes CDR1 SGHNT and CDR2 YYREEE (reference sequence). Trimming removed 1 base at V and 4 bases at J, with 12 bases between. The CDR3 is CASSLQGGAYEQYF. The CDR3, as DNA: TGTGCCAGCAGCTTGCAGGGGGGGGCTTACGAGCAGTACTTC. The full variable domain, with the rest looked up from reference TRBV5-4 and TRBJ2-7, is ETGVTQSPTHLIKTRGQQVTLRCSSQSGHNTVSWYQQALGQGPQFIFQYYREEENGRGNFPPRFSGLQFPNYSSELNVNALELDDSALYLCASSLQGGAYEQYFGPGTRLTVT.

This chain links TRBV27 with TRBJ1-6, with 10 nucleotides matching TRBD1. The length of the CDR3 is 16 residues. V was clipped by 5 bases and J by 7 bases; unmatched bases: 8. The germline V gene has CDR1 MNHEY and CDR2 SMNVEV (reference sequence). CDR3 loop: CASSQGTGDWNSPLHF. CDR3 coding DNA: TGTGCCAGCAGTCAAGGGACAGGGGATTGGAATTCACCCCTCCACTTT.

This clone came up a few times. V gene TRBV6-5 combines with J gene TRBJ2-2, with D hard to call. The germline V and J ends were trimmed by 6 bases and 4 bases, with 12 bases remaining between them. Germline V gives CDR1 MNHEY, CDR2 SVGAGI. This CDR3 has 14 amino acids. CDR3 amino acids: CASRPASSTGELFF. In DNA, the CDR3 is TGTGCCAGCAGGCCAGCCTCGAGCACCGGGGAGCTGTTTTTT.

CDR3 DNA: TGTGCCAGCAGCGTGCGGGGTGAAGTGGGTGGTGGCTACACCTTC. It is translated as CASSVRGEVGGGYTF. The V gene is TRBV9, the J gene TRBJ1-2, with D uncertain. Germline-derived CDR1 and CDR2 are SGDLS and YYNGEE. Trimming pared 2 bases from V and 7 bases from J, leaving 18 bases between. This CDR3 region has 15 residues.

The chain combines TRBV21-1 with TRBJ2-7; the table assigns TRBD1, which was not confirmed against the DNA. TRBV21-1 is annotated as a pseudogene. The CDR3 covers 16 residues. CDR3 sequence: CASSATRGPTPYEQYV. CDR3 in DNA: TGTGCCAGCAGCGCAACCAGGGGGCCTACACCTTACGAGCAGTACGTC.

The V gene is TRBV9, the J gene TRBJ2-7, with a tentative D call TRBD1 (6 bases). This CDR3 comprises 14 residues. V dropped 4 bases and J dropped 0 bases, with 11 bases sitting between them. The germline CDR1 and CDR2 sequences are SGDLS and YYNGEE. Here the CDR3 DNA reads TGTGCCAGCAGCTCACAGGGCCACTCCTACGAGCAGTACTTC. Translated, it gives CASSSQGHSYEQYF.

This sequence joins TRBV21-1 and TRBJ2-1; the table gives TRBD2 as D, unverified against the DNA. TRBV21-1 is a listed pseudogene. The CDR3 consists of 18 residues. The CDR3 DNA reads as TGTGCCAGCAGCCCCTGGGGTTCGTACGGGAGTTCCTACAATGAGCAGTTCTTC. Translation: CASSPWGSYGSSYNEQFF.

The V gene is TRBV7-2, the J gene TRBJ2-1; 12 bases are shared with TRBD2. The CDR3 is 19 residues long. Germline V CDR1 and CDR2: SGHTA, FQGNSA. The trim removed 0 bases at V and 7 bases at J, leaving 13 bases unmatched. CDR3 sequence reads: CASSLAPWPTSGRRNEQFF. The CDR3 DNA follows: TGTGCCAGCAGCTTAGCCCCCTGGCCGACTAGCGGGAGAAGAAATGAGCAGTTCTTC.

This clone was detected only once. The V call is TRBV28, the J call TRBJ2-1, with D perhaps TRBD1 or TRBD2 (5 bases each). Germline assignment: CDR1 MDHEN and CDR2 SYDVKM. V was pared by 4 bases and J by 0 bases, with 31 bases between. This CDR3 has 22 residues. Written as DNA, the CDR3 is TGTGCCAGCAGTTCCCCCCTCGTCCCTCCTTCCCAGGGCACTAGCTCCTACAATGAGCAGTTCTTC. This gives the protein CASSSPLVPPSQGTSSYNEQFF.